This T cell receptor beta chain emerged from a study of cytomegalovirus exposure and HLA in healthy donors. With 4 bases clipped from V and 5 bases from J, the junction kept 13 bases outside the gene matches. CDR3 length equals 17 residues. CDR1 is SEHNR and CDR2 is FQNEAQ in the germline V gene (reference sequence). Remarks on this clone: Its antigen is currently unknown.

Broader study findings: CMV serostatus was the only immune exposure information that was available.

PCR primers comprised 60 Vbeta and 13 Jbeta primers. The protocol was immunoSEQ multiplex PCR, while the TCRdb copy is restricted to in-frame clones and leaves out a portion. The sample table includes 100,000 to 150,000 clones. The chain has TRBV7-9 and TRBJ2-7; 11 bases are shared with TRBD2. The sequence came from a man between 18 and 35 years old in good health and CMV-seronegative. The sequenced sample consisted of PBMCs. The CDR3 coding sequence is TGTGCCAGCAGCTCCCCAAATAGCGGGAGGGCCGACGACGAGCAGTACTTC. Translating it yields CASSSPNSGRADDEQYF.